The present T cell receptor (beta chain) was sequenced within a study of blood T cell repertoires in COVID-19 (dated by TCRdb to about 2020). Regarding the study in general: The collaborator samples originated in the United States, Italy and Spain and spanned the acute and convalescent phases of COVID-19. Deeply sampled blood TCRbeta repertoires from subjects exposed to, actively infected with, or recovered from COVID-19 were included in the dataset. Samples came from the ongoing ImmuneRACE study (first 160 participants) plus 1,254 subjects from 6 global collaborators. Where HLA class I and class II types were available, the types were taken from metadata supplied by the sample provider, not from assay-based typing. A de-identified subject ID, COVID-19 status, age in years and sex were almost always included in the sample metadata. The repertoires were released in a freely available public database intended as a resource for research on the immune response to SARS-CoV-2. The material from the prospective study consisted of cDNA or gDNA derived from T cells, B-cell-depleted T cells, or PBMCs.

The immunoSEQ Assay, a bias-controlled multiplex PCR, was used to amplify TCRbeta CDR3 regions from genomic DNA. Per the original workflow: The number of nucleated cells in each sample was estimated from the amplification of reference gene primers within the assay. To quantify the absolute abundance of each unique TCRbeta CDR3 rearrangement, sequence reads were collapsed and filtered. Productive Simpson clonality was computed per sample as the square root of Simpson's diversity index over productive rearrangements. The immuneACCESS repertoire file appears here via TCRdb, limited to in-frame rearrangements. These files lack a portion of the clones; in checked studies, under half of the deficit traces to unresolved V genes, and the cause of the others is not known. Clone size and V and J calls were adopted from that table, with D and trimming inferred from the DNA. The sample table contains around 210,000 clones; only one count was recorded for approximately 91% of them. The ten largest clones capture 15% to 20% of the sample.

Broader findings and caveats from the paper: The amount of clinical and demographic metadata varied by source and participant and was provided uncurated.

Notes on this clone: Its recognized antigen is unknown. No much larger clone exists at a distance of one base, and base qualities are not known.

One collaborating source in Seattle enrolled patients during active infection and followed them longitudinally through the course of disease. Whole blood was collected in K2EDTA tubes by collaborating institutions according to the institutions' own protocols. For TCRbeta analysis, collaborators shipped samples as frozen whole blood, isolated PBMCs, or DNA extracted from either of those sample types. CDR1 SEHNR and CDR2 FQNEAQ are derived from the germline V gene (reference sequence). Reading from cysteine to phenylalanine, the CDR3 counts 16 amino acids. The sequence is cut down to CDR3 DNA, 48 bases in frame from base 1. V is shortened by 5 bases, J by 4 bases, and the region joining them spans 20 bases.

The sequenced sample was peripheral blood. The receptor comes from a man aged 50 to 59 with COVID-19, enrolled during active disease. The rearranged segments are TRBV7-9 and TRBJ2-5, with TRBD1 perhaps the D gene, on 6 matching bases. The nucleotide sequence is TGTGCCAGCAGCCCCCGGGACATAGAATATAGAGAGACCCAGTACTTC. This codes for CASSPRDIEYRETQYF.